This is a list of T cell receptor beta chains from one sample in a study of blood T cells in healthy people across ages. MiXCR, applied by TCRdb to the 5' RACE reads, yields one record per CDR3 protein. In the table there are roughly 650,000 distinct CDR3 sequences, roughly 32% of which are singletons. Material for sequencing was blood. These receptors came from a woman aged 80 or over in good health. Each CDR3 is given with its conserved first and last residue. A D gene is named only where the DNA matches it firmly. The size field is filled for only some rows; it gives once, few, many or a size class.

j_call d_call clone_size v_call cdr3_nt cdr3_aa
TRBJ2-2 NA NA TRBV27 TGTGCCAGCAGTTTATCGTACCAGGGGGGGACCGGGGAGCTGTTTTTT CASSLSYQGGTGELFF
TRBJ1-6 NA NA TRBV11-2 TGTGCCAGCAGCTTATCGGACGAAAGGACACCCCTCCACTTT CASSLSDERTPLHF
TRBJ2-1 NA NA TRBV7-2 TGTGCCAGCAGCTCTAGCTTTTTTGACTACAATGAGCAGTTCTTC CASSSSFFDYNEQFF
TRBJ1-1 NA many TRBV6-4 TGTGCCAGCAGTGAGCAGTCCGGGGGGAACACTGAAGCTTTCTTT CASSEQSGGNTEAFF
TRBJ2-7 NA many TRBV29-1 TGCAGCGTTGGCTTAAGCCCTAACGAGCAGTACTTC CSVGLSPNEQYF
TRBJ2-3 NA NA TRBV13 TGTGCCAGCGGGAGAGACCGCACAGATACGCAGTATTTT CASGRDRTDTQYF
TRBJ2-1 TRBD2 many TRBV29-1 TGCAGCGCGGAGACTAGCGGGGGATGGAATGAGCAGTTCTTC CSAETSGGWNEQFF
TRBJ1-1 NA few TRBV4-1 TGCGCCAGCAGCCACGACTATCCGGCAGGGGCCTCTCCGAACACTGAAGCTTTCTTT CASSHDYPAGASPNTEAFF
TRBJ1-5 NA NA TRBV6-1 TGTGCCAGCAGGGTTACAGGCAATCAGCCCCAGCATTTT CASRVTGNQPQHF
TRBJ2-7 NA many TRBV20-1 TGCAGTGCTAGAGAGACAATTACAGGGCAGTACTTC CSARETITGQYF
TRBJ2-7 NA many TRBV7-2 TGTGCCAGCACCCCGTGGAGCCGAGGGGTCTACGAGCAGTACTTC CASTPWSRGVYEQYF
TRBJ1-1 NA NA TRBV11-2 TGTGCCAGCAGCCTGGACCCTACATCAACGGAAGCTTTCTTT CASSLDPTSTEAFF
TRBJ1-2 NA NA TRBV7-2 TGTGCCAGCAGCTTGGAGGGTCAGAGAGGCTACACCTTC CASSLEGQRGYTF
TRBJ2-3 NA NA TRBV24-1 TGTGCCACCAAAGGGGGAGACGAAACAGATACGCAGTATTTT CATKGGDETDTQYF
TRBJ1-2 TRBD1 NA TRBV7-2 TGTGCCAGCAGTCGTACCACAGGGACAGGCTATGGCTACACCTTC CASSRTTGTGYGYTF
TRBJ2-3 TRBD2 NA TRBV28 TGTGCCAGCAGTCTACTAGCGGGGAGGACAGATACGCAGTATTTT CASSLLAGRTDTQYF
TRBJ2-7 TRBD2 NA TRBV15 TGTGCCACCAGCGTGAGCGGGGGGGCCTACGAGCAGTACTTC CATSVSGGAYEQYF
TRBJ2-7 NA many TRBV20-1 TGCAGTGCGGAGCATCAGGACGAGCAGTACTTC CSAEHQDEQYF
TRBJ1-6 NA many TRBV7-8 TGTGCCAGCAGCCCACAGGGCAACGATAATTCACCCCTCCACTTT CASSPQGNDNSPLHF
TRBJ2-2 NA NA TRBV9 TGTGCCAGCAGCGTAGGGGCCCGTAGGACCGGGGAGCTGTTTTTT CASSVGARRTGELFF
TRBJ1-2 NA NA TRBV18 TGTGCCAGCTCACCTGAGTCGGACTTTGGCTACACCTTC CASSPESDFGYTF
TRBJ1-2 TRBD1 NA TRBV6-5 TGTGCCAGCAGCCGCGACAGGGGCGATGGCTACACCTTC CASSRDRGDGYTF
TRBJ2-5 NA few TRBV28 TGTGCCAGCAGTTTTAGTCGGTCCCGCGGGACCCAGTACTTC CASSFSRSRGTQYF
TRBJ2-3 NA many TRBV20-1 TGCAGTGCTAGTCGCCTCATCGATGGCACAGATACGCAGTATTTT CSASRLIDGTDTQYF
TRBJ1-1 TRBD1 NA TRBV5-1 TGCGCCACCAAACAGGGGGAGAACACTGAAGCTTTCTTT CATKQGENTEAFF
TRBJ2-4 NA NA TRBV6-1 TGTGCCAGCAGTGAAAGGGCAGGGGCCTACCGTGAGCAGTACTTC CASSERAGAYREQYF
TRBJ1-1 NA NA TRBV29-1 TGCAGCGTCACCGACAGGAGGACTGAAGCTTTCTTT CSVTDRRTEAFF
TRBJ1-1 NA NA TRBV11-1 TGTGCCAGCAGCTCCCCAGGGGTAGGCACTGAAGCTTTCTTT CASSSPGVGTEAFF
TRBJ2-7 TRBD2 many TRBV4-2 TGTGCCAGCAGCCGACTAGCGGGGGCCTACGAGCAGTACTTC CASSRLAGAYEQYF